This T cell receptor beta chain was sequenced in a study of T cell clones after liver transplantation. Points from the study as a whole: A significant post-transplant drop in circulating graft-donor-reactive CD4 TCRbeta sequences occurred in most of the 8 subjects.

Method: immunoSEQ multiplex PCR; TCRdb's copy keeps in-frame clones and lacks some. The sample has about 120,000 clones, approximately 90% seen once; the top ten hold more than 0.8%. To note about this clone: The antigen is unknown.

The CDR3 is made up of 12 amino acids. The germline gives CDR1 WSHSY, CDR2 SAAADI. V was cut by 11 bases and J by 6 bases, with 13 bases left in between. V gene TRBV10-2 combines with J gene TRBJ2-2; weak D call: TRBD2 (6 bases). This clonotype was obtained from a human patient who received a liver transplant. The graft donor may be the source of some T cells. The sequencing here drew on CD4+ T cells from blood, taken 12 months after liver transplant. CDR3 coding DNA: TGCGCCGGCGGGGAGGCGGCCGGGGAGCTGTTTTTT. It translates to CAGGEAAGELFF.